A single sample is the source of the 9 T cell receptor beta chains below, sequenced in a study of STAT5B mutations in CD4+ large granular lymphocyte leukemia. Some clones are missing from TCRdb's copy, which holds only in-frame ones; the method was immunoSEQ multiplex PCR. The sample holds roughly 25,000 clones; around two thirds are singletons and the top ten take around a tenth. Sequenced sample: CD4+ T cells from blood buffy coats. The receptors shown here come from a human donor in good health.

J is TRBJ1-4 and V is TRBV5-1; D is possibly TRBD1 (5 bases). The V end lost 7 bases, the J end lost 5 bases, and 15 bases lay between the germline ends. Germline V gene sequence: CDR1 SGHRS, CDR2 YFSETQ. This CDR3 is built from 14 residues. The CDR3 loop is CASGRGQSNEKLFF. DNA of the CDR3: TGCGCCAGCGGGCGGGGCCAATCAAATGAAAAACTGTTTTTT.

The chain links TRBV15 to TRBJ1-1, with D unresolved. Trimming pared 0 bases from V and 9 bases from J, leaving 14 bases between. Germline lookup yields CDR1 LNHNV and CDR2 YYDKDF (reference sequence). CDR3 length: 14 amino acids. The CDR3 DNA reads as TGTGCCACCAGCAGAGATCCCTGGGAAAACCAAGCTTTCTTT. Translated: CATSRDPWENQAFF.

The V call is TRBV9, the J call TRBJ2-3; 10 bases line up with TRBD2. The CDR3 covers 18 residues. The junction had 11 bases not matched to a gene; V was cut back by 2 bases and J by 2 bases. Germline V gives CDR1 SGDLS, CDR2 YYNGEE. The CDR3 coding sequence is TGTGCCAGCAGCGTGAGACCAAATAGCGGGAGGTCCACAGATACGCAGTATTTT. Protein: CASSVRPNSGRSTDTQYF.

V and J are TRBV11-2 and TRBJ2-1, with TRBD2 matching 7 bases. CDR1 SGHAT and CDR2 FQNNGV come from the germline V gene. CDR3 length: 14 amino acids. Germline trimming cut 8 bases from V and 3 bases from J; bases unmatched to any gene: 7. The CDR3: CASRLADNYNEQFF. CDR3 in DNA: TGTGCCAGCCGGCTAGCGGATAACTACAATGAGCAGTTCTTC.

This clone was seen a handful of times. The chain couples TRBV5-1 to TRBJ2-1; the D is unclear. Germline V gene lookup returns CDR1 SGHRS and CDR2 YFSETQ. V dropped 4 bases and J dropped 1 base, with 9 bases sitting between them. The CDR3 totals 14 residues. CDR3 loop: CASSLPWSYNEQFF. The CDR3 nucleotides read TGCGCCAGCAGCCTCCCGTGGTCCTACAATGAGCAGTTCTTC.

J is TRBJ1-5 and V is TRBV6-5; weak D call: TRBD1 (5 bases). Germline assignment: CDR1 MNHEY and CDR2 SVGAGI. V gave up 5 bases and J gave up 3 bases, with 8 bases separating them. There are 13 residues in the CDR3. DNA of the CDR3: TGTGCCAGCAGTAGACAGAACAATCAGCCCCAGCATTTT. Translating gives CASSRQNNQPQHF.

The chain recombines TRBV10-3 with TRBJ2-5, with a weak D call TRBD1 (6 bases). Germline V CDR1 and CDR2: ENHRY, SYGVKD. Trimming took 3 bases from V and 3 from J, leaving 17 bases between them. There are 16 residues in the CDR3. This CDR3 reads CAISEAGAGTKETQYF. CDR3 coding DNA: TGTGCCATCAGTGAAGCAGGGGCGGGCACAAAAGAGACCCAGTACTTC.

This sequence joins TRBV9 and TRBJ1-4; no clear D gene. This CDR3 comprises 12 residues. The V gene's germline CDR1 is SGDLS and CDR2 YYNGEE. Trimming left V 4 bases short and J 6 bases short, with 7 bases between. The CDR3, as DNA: TGTGCCAGCAGCCCCATGGATGAAAAACTGTTTTTT. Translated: CASSPMDEKLFF.

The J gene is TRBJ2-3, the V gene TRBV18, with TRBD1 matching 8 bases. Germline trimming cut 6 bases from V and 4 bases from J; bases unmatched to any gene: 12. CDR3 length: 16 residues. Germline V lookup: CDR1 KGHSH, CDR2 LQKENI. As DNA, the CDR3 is TGTGCCAGCTCTTTTCAGGGGGCTATCGGAGCAGATACGCAGTATTTT. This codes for CASSFQGAIGADTQYF.